Listed below are T cell receptor beta chains from one sample, sequenced in a study of tumor-infiltrating lymphocytes in oesophageal squamous cell carcinoma. TCRdb called the PCR reads again in MiXCR, with one record for every CDR3 protein. The sample holds roughly 16,000 distinct CDR3 sequences, about 50% seen once. The source material was normal esophageal tissue next to the tumor. The receptors here all came from a female donor with esophageal squamous cell carcinoma. CDR3s include the opening cysteine and the closing phenylalanine or tryptophan. The D gene is left open where the match is weak. Size is stated for part of the rows, as once, few or many counts, or as a class when the clone is expanded.

v_call	clone_size	j_call	d_call	cdr3_aa	cdr3_nt
TRBV6-1	many	TRBJ1-5	.	CASSEGRSSTGDNQPQHF	TGTGCCAGCAGTGAGGGGAGGAGTTCTACTGGGGACAATCAGCCCCAGCATTTT
TRBV7-8	few	TRBJ2-3	TRBD1	CASSLEGQYTDTQYF	TGTGCCAGCAGCTTAGAGGGACAGTACACAGATACGCAGTATTTT
TRBV10-3	few	TRBJ2-7	TRBD2	CAISELGLAGGNDEQYF	TGTGCCATCAGTGAACTGGGACTAGCGGGAGGGAACGACGAGCAGTACTTC
TRBV7-9	many	TRBJ1-2	TRBD1	CASGQGGNYGYTF	TGTGCCAGCGGACAGGGGGGAAACTATGGCTACACCTTC
TRBV11-2	once	TRBJ2-7	.	CASSLTSRGGVYEQYF	TGTGCCAGCAGCTTAACTTCAAGGGGGGGCGTCTACGAGCAGTACTTC
TRBV12-3/TRBV12-4	.	TRBJ2-5	.	CASSLPDTQETQYF	TGTGCCAGCAGTTTACCTGACACCCAGGAGACCCAGTACTTC
TRBV19	many	TRBJ2-2	.	CASSIGKNTGELFF	TGTGCCAGTAGTATAGGGAAGAACACCGGGGAGCTGTTTTTT
TRBV19	many	TRBJ2-2	TRBD2	CASRTSGYTGELFF	TGTGCCAGTAGGACTAGCGGTTACACCGGGGAGCTGTTTTTT
TRBV5-1	.	TRBJ2-7	.	CASSLMPGLADLSEQYF	TGCGCCAGCAGCTTAATGCCTGGGTTGGCGGACCTAAGCGAGCAGTACTTC
TRBV9	.	TRBJ2-3	.	CASSVDGASWGDTQYF	TGTGCCAGCAGCGTAGACGGGGCGAGTTGGGGAGATACGCAGTATTTT
TRBV7-8	.	TRBJ2-1	.	CASTPKGGGNEQFF	TGTGCCAGCACTCCCAAGGGTGGAGGGAATGAGCAGTTCTTC
TRBV6-1	.	TRBJ2-3	TRBD2	CASSGTSGRTDTQYF	TGTGCCAGCAGTGGGACTAGCGGGAGGACAGATACGCAGTATTTT
TRBV6-4	.	TRBJ1-5	TRBD1	CASSDADRVGNQPQHF	TGTGCCAGCAGTGACGCAGACAGGGTTGGGAATCAGCCCCAGCATTTT
TRBV6-6	many	TRBJ2-1	TRBD1	CASSYQGQSNSPLHF	TGTGCCAGCAGTTACCAGGGACAGTCTAATTCACCCCTCCACTTC
TRBV7-2	.	TRBJ2-3	.	CASSLLSATDTQYF	TGTGCCAGCAGCTTATTGTCCGCAACAGATACGCAGTATTTT
TRBV7-6	.	TRBJ2-5	.	CASSLGYGEETQYF	TGTGCCAGCAGCTTAGGGTACGGGGAAGAGACCCAGTACTTC
TRBV10-3	once	TRBJ2-1	TRBD2	CAISKTSDLDNEQFF	TGTGCCATCAGCAAGACTAGCGATTTAGACAATGAGCAGTTCTTC
TRBV28	.	TRBJ1-2	TRBD1	CASTLGQGRDGYTF	TGTGCCAGCACCCTGGGACAGGGAAGAGACGGCTACACCTTC
TRBV7-2	.	TRBJ2-3	.	CASSFYLDTQYF	TGTGCCAGCAGCTTCTACTTGGATACGCAGTATTTT
TRBV18	.	TRBJ2-7	.	CASSDQAHEQYF	TGTGCCAGCTCGGACCAGGCCCACGAGCAGTACTTC
TRBV7-2	.	TRBJ2-7	TRBD1	CASSKTTGQGYEQYF	TGTGCCAGCAGCAAAACGACGGGACAGGGGTACGAGCAGTACTTC
TRBV7-3	.	TRBJ2-3	.	CASSLKRPDTQYF	TGTGCCAGCAGCTTAAAGAGGCCAGATACGCAGTATTTT
TRBV11-2	.	TRBJ2-1	TRBD2	CASSSGLAGGPNFNEQFF	TGTGCCAGCAGCTCCGGACTAGCGGGGGGGCCGAATTTCAATGAGCAGTTCTTC
TRBV7-6	.	TRBJ2-3	.	CASSLEYPSTDTQYF	TGTGCCAGCAGCTTAGAATATCCTAGCACAGATACGCAGTATTTT
TRBV7-8	few	TRBJ2-5	TRBD2	CASTLAGDRETQYF	TGTGCCAGCACCTTAGCGGGGGATCGAGAGACCCAGTACTTC
TRBV7-6	few	TRBJ2-1	.	CASSSVGGYNEQFF	TGTGCCAGCAGCTCGGTTGGGGGGTACAATGAGCAGTTCTTC
TRBV11-2	.	TRBJ2-3	.	CASRRDTQYF	TGTGCCAGCAGGAGAGATACGCAGTATTTT
TRBV6-1	.	TRBJ1-1	.	CASSEKGRSPEAFF	TGTGCCAGCAGTGAAAAGGGCAGGTCCCCTGAAGCTTTCTTT
TRBV11-2	.	TRBJ2-3	TRBD2	CASSLVTSGSTDTQYF	TGTGCCAGCAGCTTAGTGACTAGCGGGAGCACAGATACGCAGTATTTT